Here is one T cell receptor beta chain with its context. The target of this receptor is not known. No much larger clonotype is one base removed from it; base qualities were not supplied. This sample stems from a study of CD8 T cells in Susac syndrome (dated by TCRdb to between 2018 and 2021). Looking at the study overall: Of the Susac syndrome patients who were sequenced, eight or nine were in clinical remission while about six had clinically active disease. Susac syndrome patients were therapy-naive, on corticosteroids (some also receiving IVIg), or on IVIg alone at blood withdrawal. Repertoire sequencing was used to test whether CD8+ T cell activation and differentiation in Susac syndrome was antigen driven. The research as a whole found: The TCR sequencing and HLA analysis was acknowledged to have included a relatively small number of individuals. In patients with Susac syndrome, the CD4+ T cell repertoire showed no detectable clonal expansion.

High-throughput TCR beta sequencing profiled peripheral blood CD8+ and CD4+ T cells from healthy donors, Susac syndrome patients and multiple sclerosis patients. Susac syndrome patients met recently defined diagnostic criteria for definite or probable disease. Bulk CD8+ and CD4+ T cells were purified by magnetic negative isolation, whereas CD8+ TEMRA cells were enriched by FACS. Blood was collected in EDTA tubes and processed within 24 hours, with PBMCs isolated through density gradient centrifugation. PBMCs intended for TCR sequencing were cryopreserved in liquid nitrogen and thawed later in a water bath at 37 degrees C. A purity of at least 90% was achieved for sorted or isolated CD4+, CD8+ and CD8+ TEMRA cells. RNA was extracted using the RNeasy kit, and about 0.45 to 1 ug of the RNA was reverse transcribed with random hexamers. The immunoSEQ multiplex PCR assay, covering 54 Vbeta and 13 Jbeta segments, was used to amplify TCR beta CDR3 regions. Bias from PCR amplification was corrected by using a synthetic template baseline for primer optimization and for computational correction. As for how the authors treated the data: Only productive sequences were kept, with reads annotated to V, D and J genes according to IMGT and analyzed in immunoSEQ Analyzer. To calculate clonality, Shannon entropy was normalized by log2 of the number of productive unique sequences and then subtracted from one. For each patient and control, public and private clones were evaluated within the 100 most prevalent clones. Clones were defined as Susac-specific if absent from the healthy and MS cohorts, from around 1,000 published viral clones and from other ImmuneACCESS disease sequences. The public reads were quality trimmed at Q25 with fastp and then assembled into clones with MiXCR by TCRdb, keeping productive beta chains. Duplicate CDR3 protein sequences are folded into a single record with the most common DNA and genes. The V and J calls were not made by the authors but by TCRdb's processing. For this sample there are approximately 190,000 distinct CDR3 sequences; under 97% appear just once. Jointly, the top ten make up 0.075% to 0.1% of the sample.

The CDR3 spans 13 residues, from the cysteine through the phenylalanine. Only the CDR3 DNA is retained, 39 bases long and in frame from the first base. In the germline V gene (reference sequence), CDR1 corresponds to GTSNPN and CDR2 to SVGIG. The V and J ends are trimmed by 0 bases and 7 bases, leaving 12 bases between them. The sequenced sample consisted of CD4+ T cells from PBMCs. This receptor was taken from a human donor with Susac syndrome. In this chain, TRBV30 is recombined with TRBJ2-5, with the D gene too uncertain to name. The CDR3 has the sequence CAWSVSDTGTQYF. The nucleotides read TGTGCCTGGAGTGTATCGGATACGGGGACCCAGTACTTC.